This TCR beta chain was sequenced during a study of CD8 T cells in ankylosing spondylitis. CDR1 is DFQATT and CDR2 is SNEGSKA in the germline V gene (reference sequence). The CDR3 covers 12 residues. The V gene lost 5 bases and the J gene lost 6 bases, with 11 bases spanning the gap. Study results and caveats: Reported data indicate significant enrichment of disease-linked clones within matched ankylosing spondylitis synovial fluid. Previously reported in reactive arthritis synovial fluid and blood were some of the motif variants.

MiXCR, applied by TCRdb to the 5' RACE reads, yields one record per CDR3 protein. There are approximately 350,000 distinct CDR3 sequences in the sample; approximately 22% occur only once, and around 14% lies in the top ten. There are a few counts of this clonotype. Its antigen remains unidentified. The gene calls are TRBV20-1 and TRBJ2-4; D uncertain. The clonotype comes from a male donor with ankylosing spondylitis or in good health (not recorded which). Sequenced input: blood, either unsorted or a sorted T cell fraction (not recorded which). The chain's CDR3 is CSAPSFPNIQYF. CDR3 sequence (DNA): TGCAGTGCTCCCAGTTTCCCAAACATTCAGTACTTC.